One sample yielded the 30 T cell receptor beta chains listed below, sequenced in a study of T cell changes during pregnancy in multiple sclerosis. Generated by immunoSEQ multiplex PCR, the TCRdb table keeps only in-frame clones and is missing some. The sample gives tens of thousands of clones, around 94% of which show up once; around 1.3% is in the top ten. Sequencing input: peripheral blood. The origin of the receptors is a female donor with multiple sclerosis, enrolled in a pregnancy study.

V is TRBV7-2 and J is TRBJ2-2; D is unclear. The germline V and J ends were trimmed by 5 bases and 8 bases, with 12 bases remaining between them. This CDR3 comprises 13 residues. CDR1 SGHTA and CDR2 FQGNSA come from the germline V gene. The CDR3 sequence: CASSPRVFGELFF. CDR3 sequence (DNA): TGTGCCAGCAGCCCCCGGGTATTTGGGGAGCTGTTTTTT.

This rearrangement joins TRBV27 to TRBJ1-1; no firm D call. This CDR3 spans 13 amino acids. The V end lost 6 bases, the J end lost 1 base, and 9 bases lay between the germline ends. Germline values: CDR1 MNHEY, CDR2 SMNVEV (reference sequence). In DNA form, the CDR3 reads TGTGCCAGCAGCCCCGCCGGGAACACTGAAGCTTTCTTT. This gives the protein CASSPAGNTEAFF.

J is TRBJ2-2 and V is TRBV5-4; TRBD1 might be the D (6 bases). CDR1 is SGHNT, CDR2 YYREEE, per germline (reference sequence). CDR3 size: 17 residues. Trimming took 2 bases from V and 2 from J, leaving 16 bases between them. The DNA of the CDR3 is TGTGCCAGCAGCTTCGGTCAGGGGACCATCAACACCGGGGAGCTGTTTTTT. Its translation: CASSFGQGTINTGELFF.

The CDR3 sequence: CASSLYKPTGPQHF. CDR3 coding DNA: TGTGCCAGCAGTTTATATAAGCCTACGGGGCCCCAGCATTTT. The V and J genes are TRBV28 and TRBJ1-5; D call uncertain. Germline V gene lookup returns CDR1 MDHEN and CDR2 SYDVKM. CDR3 length equals 14 residues. V was shortened by 1 base and J by 9 bases, with 13 bases between the two germline ends. The variable domain in full, with the rest retrieved from reference TRBV28 and TRBJ1-5, is DVKVTQSSRYLVKRTGEKVFLECVQDMDHENMFWYRQDPGLGLRLIYFSYDVKMKEKGDIPEGYSVSREKKERFSLILESASTNQTSMYLCASSLYKPTGPQHFGDGTRLSIL.

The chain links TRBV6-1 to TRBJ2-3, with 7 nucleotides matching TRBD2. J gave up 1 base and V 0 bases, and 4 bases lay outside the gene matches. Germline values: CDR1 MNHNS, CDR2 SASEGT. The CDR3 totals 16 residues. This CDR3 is CASSEAGGPGTDTQYF. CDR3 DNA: TGTGCCAGCAGTGAAGCGGGAGGGCCTGGCACAGATACGCAGTATTTT.

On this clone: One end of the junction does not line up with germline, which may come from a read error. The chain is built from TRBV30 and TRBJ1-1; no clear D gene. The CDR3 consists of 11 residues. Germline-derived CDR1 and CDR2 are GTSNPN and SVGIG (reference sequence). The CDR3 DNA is TGTGCCGGGAGGGAGAACACTGAAGCTTTCTTT. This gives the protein CAGRENTEAFF.

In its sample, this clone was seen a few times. CDR3: CASSQGEGSYNEQFF. The CDR3 DNA reads TGCGCCAGCAGCCAGGGGGAGGGCTCCTACAATGAGCAGTTCTTC. The chain employs TRBV5-1 and TRBJ2-1; D is tentatively TRBD1 or TRBD2 (7 bases each). CDR3 length: 15 amino acids. CDR1 is SGHRS and CDR2 is YFSETQ in the germline V gene. V lost 4 bases and J 0 bases, leaving 11 bases between the germline ends.

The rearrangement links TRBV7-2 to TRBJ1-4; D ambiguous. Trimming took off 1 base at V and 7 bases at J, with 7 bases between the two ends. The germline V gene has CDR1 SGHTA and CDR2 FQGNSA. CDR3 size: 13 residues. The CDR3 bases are TGTGCCAGCAGCTTAGTGGACGGTGAAAAACTGTTTTTT. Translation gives CASSLVDGEKLFF. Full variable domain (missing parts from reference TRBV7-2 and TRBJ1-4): GAGVSQSPSNKVTEKGKDVELRCDPISGHTALYWYRQSLGQGLEFLIYFQGNSAPDKSGLPSDRFSAERTGGSVSTLTIQRTQQEDSAVYLCASSLVDGEKLFFGSGTQLSVL.

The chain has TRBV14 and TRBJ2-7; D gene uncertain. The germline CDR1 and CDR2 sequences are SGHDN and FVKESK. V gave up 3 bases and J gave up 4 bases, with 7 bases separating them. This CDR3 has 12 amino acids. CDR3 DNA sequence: TGTGCCAGCAGCCAGGCGGCTTACGAGCAGTACTTC. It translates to CASSQAAYEQYF.

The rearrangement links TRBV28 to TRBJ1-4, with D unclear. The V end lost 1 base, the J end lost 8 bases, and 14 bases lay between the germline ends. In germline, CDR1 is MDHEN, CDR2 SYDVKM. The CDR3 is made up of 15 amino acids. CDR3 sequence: CASSLSNRGREKLFF. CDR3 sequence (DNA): TGTGCCAGCAGTTTATCTAACCGGGGTAGGGAAAAACTGTTTTTT.

CDR3 DNA: TGTGCCAGCAGTTACGGGTCGGGGGACACTGAAGCTTTCTTT. Encoded protein: CASSYGSGDTEAFF. This chain joins TRBV6-6 and TRBJ1-1; perhaps TRBD1 as D (5 bases). The CDR3 covers 14 residues. V was shortened by 2 bases and J by 3 bases, with 10 bases between the two germline ends. CDR1 is MNHNY and CDR2 is SVGAGI in the germline V gene (reference sequence).

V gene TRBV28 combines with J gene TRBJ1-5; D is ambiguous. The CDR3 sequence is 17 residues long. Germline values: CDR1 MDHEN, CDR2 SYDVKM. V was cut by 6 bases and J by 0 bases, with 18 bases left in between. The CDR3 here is CASSPSAVRYSNQPQHF. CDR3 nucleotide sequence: TGTGCCAGCAGCCCCTCGGCGGTCCGGTATAGCAATCAGCCCCAGCATTTT.

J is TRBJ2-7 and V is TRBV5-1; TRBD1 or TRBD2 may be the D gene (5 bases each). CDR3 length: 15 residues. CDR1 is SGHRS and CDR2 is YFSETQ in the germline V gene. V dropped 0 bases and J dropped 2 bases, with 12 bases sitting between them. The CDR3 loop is CASSLASGTPYEQYF. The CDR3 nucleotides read TGCGCCAGCAGCTTGGCCTCAGGGACCCCCTACGAGCAGTACTTC.

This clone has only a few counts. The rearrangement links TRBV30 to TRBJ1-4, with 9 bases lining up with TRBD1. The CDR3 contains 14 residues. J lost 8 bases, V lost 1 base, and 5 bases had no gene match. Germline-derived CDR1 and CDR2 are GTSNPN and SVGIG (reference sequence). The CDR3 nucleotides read TGTGCCTGGAGTGGCGGGACAGGGTCAGAAAAACTGTTTTTT. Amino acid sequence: CAWSGGTGSEKLFF.

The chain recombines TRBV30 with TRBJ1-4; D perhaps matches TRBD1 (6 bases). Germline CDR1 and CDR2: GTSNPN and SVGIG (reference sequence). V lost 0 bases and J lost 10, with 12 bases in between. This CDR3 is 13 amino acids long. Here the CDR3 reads CAWSVGGSGKLFF. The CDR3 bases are TGTGCCTGGAGTGTAGGGGGATCCGGAAAACTGTTTTTT.

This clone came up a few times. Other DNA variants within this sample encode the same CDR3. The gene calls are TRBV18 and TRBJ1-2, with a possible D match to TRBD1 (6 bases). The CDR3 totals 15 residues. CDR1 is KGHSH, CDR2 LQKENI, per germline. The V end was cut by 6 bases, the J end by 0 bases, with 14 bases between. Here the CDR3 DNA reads TGTGCCAGCTCTCAAGAACAGGGATCTAACTATGGCTACACCTTC. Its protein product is CASSQEQGSNYGYTF.

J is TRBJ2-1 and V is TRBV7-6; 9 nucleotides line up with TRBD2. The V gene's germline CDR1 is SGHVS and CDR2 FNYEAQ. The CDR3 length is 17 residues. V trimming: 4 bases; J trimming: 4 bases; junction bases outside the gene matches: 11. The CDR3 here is CASSSRVAGEFYNEQFF. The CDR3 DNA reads TGTGCCAGCAGCTCCAGGGTAGCGGGAGAATTTTACAATGAGCAGTTCTTC. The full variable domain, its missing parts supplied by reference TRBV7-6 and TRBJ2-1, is GAGVSQSPRYKVTKRGQDVALRCDPISGHVSLYWYRQALGQGPEFLTYFNYEAQQDKSGLPNDRFSAERPEGSISTLTIQRTEQRDSAMYRCASSSRVAGEFYNEQFFGPGTRLTVL.

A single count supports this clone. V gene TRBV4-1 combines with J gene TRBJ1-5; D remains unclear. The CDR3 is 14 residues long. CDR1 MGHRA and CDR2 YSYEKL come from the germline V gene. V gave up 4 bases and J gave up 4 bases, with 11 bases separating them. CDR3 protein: CASSPGRANQPQHF. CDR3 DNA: TGCGCCAGCAGCCCAGGACGGGCAAATCAGCCCCAGCATTTT.

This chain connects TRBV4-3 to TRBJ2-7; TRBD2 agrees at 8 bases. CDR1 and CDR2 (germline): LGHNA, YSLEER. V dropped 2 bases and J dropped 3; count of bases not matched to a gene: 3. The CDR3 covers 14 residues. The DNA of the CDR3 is TGCGCCAGCAGCCAAAGACTAGCGATCTACGAGCAGTACTTC. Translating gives CASSQRLAIYEQYF.

The CDR3 is CASSHTLSVPTYYEQYF. In DNA, the CDR3 is TGCGCCAGCAGCCACACTCTCAGCGTCCCAACCTACTACGAGCAGTACTTC. The chain employs TRBV4-3 and TRBJ2-7; D call uncertain. Germline-derived CDR1 and CDR2 are LGHNA and YSLEER. V was trimmed by 3 bases and J by 3 bases, leaving 21 bases between them. The CDR3 runs to 17 residues.

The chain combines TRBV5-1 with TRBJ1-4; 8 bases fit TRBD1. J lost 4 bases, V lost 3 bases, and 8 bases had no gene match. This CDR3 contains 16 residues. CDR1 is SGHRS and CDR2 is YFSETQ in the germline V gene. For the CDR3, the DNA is TGCGCCAGCAGCTCCCAACCGGGACAGGTTAATGAAAAACTGTTTTTT. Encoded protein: CASSSQPGQVNEKLFF.

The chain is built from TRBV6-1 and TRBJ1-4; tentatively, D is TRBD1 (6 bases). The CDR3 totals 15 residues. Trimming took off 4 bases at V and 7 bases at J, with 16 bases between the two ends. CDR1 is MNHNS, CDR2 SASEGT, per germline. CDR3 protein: CASSVNRAQGEKLFF. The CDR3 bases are TGTGCCAGCAGTGTAAACAGGGCCCAGGGTGAAAAACTGTTTTTT.

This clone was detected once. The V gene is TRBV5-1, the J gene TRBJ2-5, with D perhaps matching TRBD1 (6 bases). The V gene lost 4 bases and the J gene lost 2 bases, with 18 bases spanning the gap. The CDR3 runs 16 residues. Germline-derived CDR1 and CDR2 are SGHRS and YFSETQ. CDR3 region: CASSLSPGTRQETQYF. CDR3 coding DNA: TGCGCCAGCAGCCTATCTCCCGGGACACGACAAGAGACCCAGTACTTC.

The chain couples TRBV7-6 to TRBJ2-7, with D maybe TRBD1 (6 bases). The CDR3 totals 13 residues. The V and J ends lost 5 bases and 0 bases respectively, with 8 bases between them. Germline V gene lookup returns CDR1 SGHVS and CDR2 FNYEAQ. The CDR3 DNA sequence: TGTGCCAGCAGCCCGGACAGCTCCTACGAGCAGTACTTC. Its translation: CASSPDSSYEQYF.

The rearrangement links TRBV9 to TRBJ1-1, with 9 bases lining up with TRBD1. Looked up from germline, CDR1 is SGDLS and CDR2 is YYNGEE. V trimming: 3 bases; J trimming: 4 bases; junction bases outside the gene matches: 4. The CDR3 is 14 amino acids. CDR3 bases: TGTGCCAGCAGCGGCCGGGACAGGGTCACTGAAGCTTTCTTT. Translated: CASSGRDRVTEAFF. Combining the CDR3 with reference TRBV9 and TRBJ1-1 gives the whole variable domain DSGVTQTPKHLITATGQRVTLRCSPRSGDLSVYWYQQSLDQGLQFLIQYYNGEERAKGNILERFSAQQFPDLHSELNLSSLELGDSALYFCASSGRDRVTEAFFGQGTRLTVV.

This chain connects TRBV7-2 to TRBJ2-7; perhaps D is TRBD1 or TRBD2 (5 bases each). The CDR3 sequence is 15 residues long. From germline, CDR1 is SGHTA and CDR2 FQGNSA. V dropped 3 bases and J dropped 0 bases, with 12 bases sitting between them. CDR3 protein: CASSFTSGSSYEQYF. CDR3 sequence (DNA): TGTGCCAGCAGCTTCACTTCAGGGAGCTCCTACGAGCAGTACTTC.

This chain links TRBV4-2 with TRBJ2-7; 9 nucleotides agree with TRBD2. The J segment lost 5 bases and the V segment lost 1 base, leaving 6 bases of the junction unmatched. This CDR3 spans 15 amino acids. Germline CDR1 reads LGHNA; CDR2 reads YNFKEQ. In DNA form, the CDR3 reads TGTGCCAGCAGCCAAGCGCTAGCGGGGTCCCACGAGCAGTACTTC. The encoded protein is CASSQALAGSHEQYF.

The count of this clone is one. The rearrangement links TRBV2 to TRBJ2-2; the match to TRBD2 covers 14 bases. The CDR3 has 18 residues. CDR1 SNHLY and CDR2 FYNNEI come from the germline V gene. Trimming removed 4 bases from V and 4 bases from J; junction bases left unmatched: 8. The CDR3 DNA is TGTGCCAGCAGTGTGCCGGGACTAGCGGGAGTAGGCACCGGGGAGCTGTTTTTT. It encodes CASSVPGLAGVGTGELFF.

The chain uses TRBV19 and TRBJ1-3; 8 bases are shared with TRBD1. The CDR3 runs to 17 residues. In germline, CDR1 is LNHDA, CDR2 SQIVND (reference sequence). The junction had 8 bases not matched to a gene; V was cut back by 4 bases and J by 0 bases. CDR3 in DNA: TGTGCCAGTAGTAGGGCGGGACAGGACGCCTCTGGAAACACCATATATTTT. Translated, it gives CASSRAGQDASGNTIYF.

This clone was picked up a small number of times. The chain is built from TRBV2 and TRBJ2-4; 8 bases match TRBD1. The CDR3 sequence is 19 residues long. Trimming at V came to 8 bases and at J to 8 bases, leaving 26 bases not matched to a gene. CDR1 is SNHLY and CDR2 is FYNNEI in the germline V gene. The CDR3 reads CASALGYSAGQGREDIQYF. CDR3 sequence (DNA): TGTGCCAGCGCTCTAGGCTACTCGGCTGGACAGGGTAGGGAGGACATTCAGTACTTC.